Each of the 24 T cell receptor beta chains below was sequenced from the same sample in a study of blood T cell repertoires in COVID-19. Repertoires were generated with immunoSEQ multiplex PCR, while TCRdb's copy carries only in-frame clones and drops some. The sample has about 40,000 clones; 80% to 90% are singletons. The specimen sequenced was peripheral blood. The source of these receptors is a middle-aged man with active COVID-19.

The chain employs TRBV5-1 and TRBJ2-1; 9 nucleotides match TRBD1. The CDR3 loop spans 15 amino acids. V lost 7 bases to trimming and J lost 8 bases; unmatched junction nucleotides: 13. Germline CDR1 reads SGHRS; CDR2 reads YFSETQ. CDR3 coding DNA: TGCGCCAGCTCGCTAACCGGGACAGGGTATGATGAGCAGTTCTTC. Translated, it gives CASSLTGTGYDEQFF.

The chain couples TRBV19 to TRBJ1-6; D is unclear. This CDR3 is built from 16 residues. Germline CDR1 is LNHDA and CDR2 is SQIVND (reference sequence). Trimming removed 3 bases at V and 5 bases at J, with 14 bases between. This chain's CDR3 is CASSIVWIGDNSPLHF. Written as DNA, the CDR3 is TGTGCCAGTAGTATTGTCTGGATTGGAGATAATTCACCCCTCCACTTT.

The rearrangement joins TRBV5-1 to TRBJ2-5, with TRBD2 identical over 14 bases. This CDR3 spans 18 amino acids. V trimming: 3 bases; J trimming: 1 base; junction bases outside the gene matches: 8. From germline, CDR1 is SGHRS and CDR2 YFSETQ. Here the CDR3 DNA reads TGCGCCAGCAGCTCAGGACTAGCGGGAGGTACCACCCAAGAGACCCAGTACTTC. It codes for CASSSGLAGGTTQETQYF.

The CDR3 sequence is CASSEIRGYGGEQYF. In DNA, the CDR3 is TGTGCCAGCAGTGAAATCCGGGGATACGGTGGGGAGCAGTACTTC. V and J are TRBV6-1 and TRBJ2-7, with D tentatively TRBD2 (5 bases). The V end was cut by 2 bases, the J end by 7 bases, with 18 bases between. CDR1 is MNHNS and CDR2 is SASEGT in the germline V gene. This CDR3 comprises 15 residues.

The chain joins TRBV19 to TRBJ1-6; D gene uncertain. Trimming shortened V by 6 bases and J by 5 bases, and 8 bases separated the two germline ends. CDR3 size: 13 residues. CDR1 and CDR2 from the germline V gene are LNHDA and SQIVND (reference sequence). The chain's CDR3 is CASRTENNSPLHF. The CDR3 DNA is TGTGCCAGTAGGACTGAAAATAATTCACCCCTCCACTTT.

This chain uses TRBV12-3 or TRBV12-4 with TRBJ1-2; no clear D. The V and J ends lost 3 bases and 6 bases respectively, with 11 bases between them. CDR3 size: 13 residues. CDR3 sequence: CASSFRRQDGYTF. The CDR3 coding sequence is TGTGCCAGCAGTTTCCGTCGGCAGGATGGCTACACCTTC.

The chain employs TRBV11-2 and TRBJ1-2; TRBD1 matches 7 bases. CDR1 is SGHAT and CDR2 is FQNNGV in the germline V gene. The CDR3 has 14 amino acids. The ends lost 6 bases at V and 1 base at J; junction bases unmatched: 5. In DNA, the CDR3 is TGTGCCAGCAGTGGCCGGGACAGTAACTATGGCTACACCTTC. As protein: CASSGRDSNYGYTF.

As DNA, the CDR3 is TGTGCCAGCAGAAAGGACAGGGTGGGCCAAGAGACCCAGTACTTC. Protein sequence: CASRKDRVGQETQYF. The chain links TRBV6-5 to TRBJ2-5, with TRBD1 identical over 8 bases. J lost 1 base, V lost 6 bases, and 7 bases had no gene match. CDR3 length equals 15 residues. Germline V gene sequence: CDR1 MNHEY, CDR2 SVGAGI.

The chain is built from TRBV7-2 and TRBJ2-1, with 8 bases lining up with TRBD2. V shed 4 bases, J shed 8 bases, and the junction held 10 bases outside the gene matches. The germline V gene has CDR1 SGHTA and CDR2 FQGNSA. The CDR3 is 15 residues long. CDR3 residues: CASSSLAGRTDEQFF. CDR3 sequence (DNA): TGTGCCAGCAGCTCTTTAGCGGGGAGGACGGATGAGCAGTTCTTC.

The chain combines TRBV30 with TRBJ1-5; 9 bases are shared with TRBD1. The CDR3 length is 13 residues. CDR1 and CDR2 (germline): GTSNPN, SVGIG (reference sequence). After removal of 5 bases from V and 1 base from J, the junction contained 0 bases not matched to a gene. The CDR3 here is CAWGTGSNQPQHF. DNA of the CDR3: TGTGCCTGGGGGACAGGGAGCAATCAGCCCCAGCATTTT.

DNA of the CDR3: TGTGCCAGCAGGTCCCTGGGGCCCCTCTATGGCTACACCTTC. Its protein is CASRSLGPLYGYTF. The chain joins TRBV9 to TRBJ1-2, with D maybe TRBD1 (5 bases). V lost 5 bases and J 4 bases, leaving 15 bases between the germline ends. Germline V lookup: CDR1 SGDLS, CDR2 YYNGEE. The CDR3 is 14 residues long.

J is TRBJ1-2 and V is TRBV4-2, with TRBD1 matching 11 bases. V dropped 1 base and J dropped 1; count of bases not matched to a gene: 14. The germline CDR1 and CDR2 sequences are LGHNA and YNFKEQ. The CDR3 is 20 amino acids. CDR3 bases: TGTGCCAGCAGCCAAGCACACGGGACAGGGGGAGATTCCTATAACTATGGCTACACCTTC. Amino acids: CASSQAHGTGGDSYNYGYTF.

The chain carries TRBV19 and TRBJ1-2; D perhaps matches TRBD1 (5 bases). The germline V gene encodes CDR1 LNHDA and CDR2 SQIVND (reference sequence). The CDR3 is 14 residues long. V lost 3 bases and J lost 4, with 12 bases in between. CDR3 bases: TGTGCCAGTAGTATGCAGGGATCGTCCTATGGCTACACCTTC. It codes for CASSMQGSSYGYTF.

This sequence joins TRBV29-1 and TRBJ2-7, with TRBD1 matching 8 bases. This CDR3 is built from 14 residues. Germline trimming cut 4 bases from V and 4 bases from J; bases unmatched to any gene: 9. From germline, CDR1 is SQVTM and CDR2 ANQGSEA. CDR3: CSVARDRGNYEQYF. CDR3 nucleotides: TGCAGCGTTGCACGTGACAGGGGAAATTACGAGCAGTACTTC.

The chain is built from TRBV21-1 and TRBJ2-1; no DNA check was done on the table's D call, TRBD2. TRBV21-1 is a listed pseudogene. The CDR3 length is 15 residues. The CDR3 DNA reads TGTGCCAGCAGCCTCGGGACTCCCCAAATGGGTGAGCAGTTCTTC. Residues: CASSLGTPQMGEQFF.

This clone has more than one count but fewer than ten. The CDR3 loop reads CASSFRGGNQPQHF. The CDR3 DNA reads as TGTGCCAGCAGTTTCCGGGGAGGCAATCAGCCCCAGCATTTT. The chain couples TRBV27 to TRBJ1-5, with unresolved D. The V end lost 3 bases, the J end lost 2 bases, and 8 bases lay between the germline ends. Germline V gene data show CDR1 as MNHEY and CDR2 as SMNVEV (reference sequence). CDR3 length equals 14 residues.

The chain links TRBV5-1 to TRBJ1-4; 7 bases agree with TRBD1. CDR3 length: 14 residues. The trim removed 1 base at V and 8 bases at J, leaving 5 bases unmatched. CDR1 and CDR2 from the germline V gene are SGHRS and YFSETQ. CDR3 sequence: CASSLLQGNEKLFF. The DNA of the CDR3 is TGCGCCAGCAGCTTGCTACAGGGGAACGAAAAACTGTTTTTT.

J is TRBJ1-1 and V is TRBV7-9, with a weak D call TRBD1 (5 bases). Germline V gene lookup returns CDR1 SEHNR and CDR2 FQNEAQ (reference sequence). This CDR3 has 13 amino acids. V lost 4 bases and J lost 1, with 7 bases in between. The CDR3 loop reads CASSYTGNTEAFF. The CDR3 DNA is TGTGCCAGCAGCTATACAGGGAACACTGAAGCTTTCTTT.

The V call is TRBV18, the J call TRBJ1-6; tentatively, D is TRBD1 (6 bases). The CDR3 length is 17 residues. Looked up from germline, CDR1 is KGHSH and CDR2 is LQKENI. V was cut by 4 bases and J by 2 bases, with 15 bases left in between. CDR3 nucleotides: TGTGCCAGCTCACTCACCGCCAGGGGAACCTATAATTCACCCCTCCACTTT. This gives the protein CASSLTARGTYNSPLHF. The whole variable domain, remainder taken from reference TRBV18 and TRBJ1-6, is NAGVMQNPRHLVRRRGQEARLRCSPMKGHSHVYWYRQLPEEGLKFMVYLQKENIIDESGMPKERFSAEFPKEGPSILRIQQVVRGDSAAYFCASSLTARGTYNSPLHFGNGTRLTVT.

The rearrangement links TRBV7-9 to TRBJ1-4; 7 bases agree with TRBD1. With 5 bases clipped from V and 7 bases from J, the junction kept 16 bases outside the gene matches. Germline V CDR1 and CDR2: SEHNR, FQNEAQ (reference sequence). The CDR3 runs 17 residues. The DNA for the CDR3 is TGTGCCAGCAGCGCAGGACCCGACGACAGGGCGGGTGAAAAACTGTTTTTT. Its protein product is CASSAGPDDRAGEKLFF.

The rearrangement uses TRBV29-1 and TRBJ2-1; D is ambiguous. Trimming removed 2 bases from V and 7 bases from J, with 9 bases in between. CDR1 is SQVTM and CDR2 is ANQGSEA in the germline V gene. This CDR3 spans 12 amino acids. Written as DNA, the CDR3 is TGCAGCGTTGAACCCCCAGGTAATGAGCAGTTCTTC. This encodes CSVEPPGNEQFF.

The CDR3 DNA reads as TGTGCCAGCAGTCCGGAGGGGGCAGGGGAGACCCAGTACTTC. Translating gives CASSPEGAGETQYF. The chain links TRBV5-4 to TRBJ2-5, with a possible D match to TRBD1 (7 bases). Trimming cost V 5 bases and J 5 bases, with 16 bases left between them. The CDR3 runs to 14 residues. Germline assignment: CDR1 SGHNT and CDR2 YYREEE (reference sequence).

As to this clone: The identical CDR3 is also encoded by other nucleotide sequences in the sample. The V and J genes are TRBV2 and TRBJ2-7; 10 bases map to TRBD2. The germline gives CDR1 SNHLY, CDR2 FYNNEI. This CDR3 contains 14 residues. Trimming cost V 6 bases and J 2 bases; bases outside gene matches: 4. CDR3 sequence (DNA): TGTGCCAGCAGCGGCCTAGCGGGAGCCTACGAGCAGTACTTC. It is translated as CASSGLAGAYEQYF.

The gene calls are TRBV3-1 (or the pseudogene TRBV3-2) and TRBJ2-7, with TRBD2 matching 7 bases. The CDR3 extends over 15 amino acids. The trim removed 0 bases at V and 4 bases at J, leaving 6 bases unmatched. CDR1 is LGHDT and CDR2 is YNNKEL in the germline V gene (reference sequence). The chain's CDR3 is CASSQEGGRAYEQYF. In DNA form, the CDR3 reads TGTGCCAGCAGCCAAGAGGGAGGGAGGGCGTACGAGCAGTACTTC.